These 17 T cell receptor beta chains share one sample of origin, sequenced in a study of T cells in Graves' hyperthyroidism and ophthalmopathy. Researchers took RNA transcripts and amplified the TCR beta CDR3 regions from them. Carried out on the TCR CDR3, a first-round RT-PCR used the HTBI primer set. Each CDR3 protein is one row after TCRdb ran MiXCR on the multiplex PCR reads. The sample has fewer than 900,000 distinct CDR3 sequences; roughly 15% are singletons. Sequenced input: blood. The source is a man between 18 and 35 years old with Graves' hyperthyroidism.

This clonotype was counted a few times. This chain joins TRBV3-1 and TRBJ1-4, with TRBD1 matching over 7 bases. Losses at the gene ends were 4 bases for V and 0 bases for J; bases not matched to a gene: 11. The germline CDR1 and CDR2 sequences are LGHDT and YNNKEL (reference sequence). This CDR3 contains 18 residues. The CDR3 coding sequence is TGTGCCAGCAGCCGAGGGGACAGCCACCTTGCAACTAATGAAAAACTGTTTTTT. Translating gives CASSRGDSHLATNEKLFF.

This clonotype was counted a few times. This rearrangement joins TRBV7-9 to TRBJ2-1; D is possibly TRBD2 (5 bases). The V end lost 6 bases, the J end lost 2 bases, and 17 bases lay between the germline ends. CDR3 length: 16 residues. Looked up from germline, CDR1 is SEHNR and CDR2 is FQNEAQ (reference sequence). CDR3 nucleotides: TGTGCCAGCAGTAACGGACTCTATGCGACCTACAATGAGCAGTTCTTC. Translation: CASSNGLYATYNEQFF.

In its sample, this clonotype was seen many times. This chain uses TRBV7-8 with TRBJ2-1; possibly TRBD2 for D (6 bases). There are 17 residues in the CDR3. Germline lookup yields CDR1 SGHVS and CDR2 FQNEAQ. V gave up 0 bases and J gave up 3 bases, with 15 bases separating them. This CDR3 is CASSLALRSGLYNEQFF. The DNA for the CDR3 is TGTGCCAGCAGCTTAGCTCTCAGGAGCGGGCTCTACAATGAGCAGTTCTTC.

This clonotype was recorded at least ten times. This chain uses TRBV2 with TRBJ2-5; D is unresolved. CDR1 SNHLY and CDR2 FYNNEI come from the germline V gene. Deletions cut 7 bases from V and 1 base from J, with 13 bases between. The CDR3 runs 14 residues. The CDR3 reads CASTEWATQETQYF. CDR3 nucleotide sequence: TGTGCCAGCACCGAATGGGCGACCCAAGAGACCCAGTACTTC.

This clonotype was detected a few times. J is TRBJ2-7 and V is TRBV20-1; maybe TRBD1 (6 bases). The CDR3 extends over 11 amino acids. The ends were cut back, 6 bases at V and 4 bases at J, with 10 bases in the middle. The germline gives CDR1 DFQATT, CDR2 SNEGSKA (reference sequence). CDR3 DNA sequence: TGCAGTGCCAGGGACATGTACGAGCAGTACTTC. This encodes CSARDMYEQYF.

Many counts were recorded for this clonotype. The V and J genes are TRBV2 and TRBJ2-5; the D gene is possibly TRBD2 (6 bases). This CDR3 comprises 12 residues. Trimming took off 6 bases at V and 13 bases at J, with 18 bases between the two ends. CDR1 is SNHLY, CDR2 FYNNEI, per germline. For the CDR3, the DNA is TGTGCCAGCAGAGCCCACGGGGACTCCGGGTACTTC. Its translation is CASRAHGDSGYF.

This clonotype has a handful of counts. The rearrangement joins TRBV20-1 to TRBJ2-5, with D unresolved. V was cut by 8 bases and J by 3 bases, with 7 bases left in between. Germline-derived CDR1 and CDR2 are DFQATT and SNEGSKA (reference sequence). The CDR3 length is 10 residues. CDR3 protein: CSPREETQYF. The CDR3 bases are TGCAGTCCCCGGGAAGAGACCCAGTACTTC.

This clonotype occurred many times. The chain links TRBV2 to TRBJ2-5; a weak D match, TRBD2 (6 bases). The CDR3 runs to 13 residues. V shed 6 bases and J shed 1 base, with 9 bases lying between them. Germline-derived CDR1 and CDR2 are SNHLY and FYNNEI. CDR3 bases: TGTGCCAGCAGATATAGCGGCCAAGAGACCCAGTACTTC. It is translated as CASRYSGQETQYF.

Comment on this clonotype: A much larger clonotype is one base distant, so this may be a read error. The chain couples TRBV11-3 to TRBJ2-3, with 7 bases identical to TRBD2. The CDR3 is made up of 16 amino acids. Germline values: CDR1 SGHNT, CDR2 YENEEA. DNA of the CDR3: TGTGCCAGCAGCTTATCGAGCGGGAAATACACAGATATGCAGTATTTT. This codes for CASSLSSGKYTDMQYF.

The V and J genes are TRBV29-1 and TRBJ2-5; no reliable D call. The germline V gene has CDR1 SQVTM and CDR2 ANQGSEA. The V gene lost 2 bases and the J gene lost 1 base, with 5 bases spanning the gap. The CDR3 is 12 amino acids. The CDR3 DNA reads TGCAGCGTTGAACAGTTCCAAGAGACCCAGTACTTC. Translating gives CSVEQFQETQYF.

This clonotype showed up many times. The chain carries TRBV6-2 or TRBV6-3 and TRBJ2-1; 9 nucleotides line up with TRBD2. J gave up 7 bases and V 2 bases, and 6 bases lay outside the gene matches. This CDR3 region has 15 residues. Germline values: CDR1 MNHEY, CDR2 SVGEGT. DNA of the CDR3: TGTGCCAGCAGTTACAGGGGGACTAGCTTGAATGAGCAGTTCTTC. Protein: CASSYRGTSLNEQFF.

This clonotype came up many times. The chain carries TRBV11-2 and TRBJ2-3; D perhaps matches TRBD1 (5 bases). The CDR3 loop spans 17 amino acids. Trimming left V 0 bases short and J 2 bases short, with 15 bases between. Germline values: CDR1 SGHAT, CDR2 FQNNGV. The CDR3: CASSLDWVQATTDTQYF. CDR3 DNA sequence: TGTGCCAGCAGCTTAGATTGGGTACAGGCCACCACAGATACGCAGTATTTT.

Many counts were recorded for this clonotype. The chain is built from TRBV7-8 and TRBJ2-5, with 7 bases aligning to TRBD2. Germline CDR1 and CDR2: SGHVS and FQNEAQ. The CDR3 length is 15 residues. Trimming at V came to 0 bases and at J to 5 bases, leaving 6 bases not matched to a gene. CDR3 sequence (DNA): TGTGCCAGCAGCTTAGCGGGCGGGAGTGGTGAGACCCAGTACTTC. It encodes CASSLAGGSGETQYF. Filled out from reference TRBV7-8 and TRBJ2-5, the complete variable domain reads GAGVSQSPRYKVAKRGQDVALRCDPISGHVSLFWYQQALGQGPEFLTYFQNEAQLDKSGLPSDRFFAERPEGSVSTLKIQRTQQEDSAVYLCASSLAGGSGETQYFGPGTRLLVL.

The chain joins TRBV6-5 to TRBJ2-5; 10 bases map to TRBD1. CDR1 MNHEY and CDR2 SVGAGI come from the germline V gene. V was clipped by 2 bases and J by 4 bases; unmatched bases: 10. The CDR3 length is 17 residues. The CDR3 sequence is CASSYRSPGQGTETQYF. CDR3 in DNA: TGTGCCAGCAGTTACCGATCACCGGGACAGGGGACAGAGACCCAGTACTTC.

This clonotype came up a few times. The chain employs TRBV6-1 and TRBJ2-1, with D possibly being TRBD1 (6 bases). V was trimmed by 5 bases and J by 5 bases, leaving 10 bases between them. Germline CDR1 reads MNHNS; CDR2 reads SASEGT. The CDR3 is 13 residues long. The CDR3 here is CASSQGWHNEQFF. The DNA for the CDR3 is TGTGCCAGCAGTCAGGGGTGGCACAATGAGCAGTTCTTC.

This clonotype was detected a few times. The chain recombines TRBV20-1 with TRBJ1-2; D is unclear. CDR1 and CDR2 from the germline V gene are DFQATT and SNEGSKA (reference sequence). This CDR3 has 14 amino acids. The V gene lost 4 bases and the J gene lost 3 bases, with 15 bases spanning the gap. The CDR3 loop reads CSATRTGPDYGYTF. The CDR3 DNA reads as TGCAGTGCTACCCGGACTGGCCCAGACTATGGCTACACCTTC.

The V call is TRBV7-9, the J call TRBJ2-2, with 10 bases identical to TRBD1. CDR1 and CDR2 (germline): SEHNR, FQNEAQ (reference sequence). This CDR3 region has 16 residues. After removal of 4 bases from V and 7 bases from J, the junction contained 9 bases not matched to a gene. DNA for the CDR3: TGTGCCAGCAGCTCTCGGGACAGGGGCCCCAGCGGGGAGCTGTTTTTT. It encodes CASSSRDRGPSGELFF.